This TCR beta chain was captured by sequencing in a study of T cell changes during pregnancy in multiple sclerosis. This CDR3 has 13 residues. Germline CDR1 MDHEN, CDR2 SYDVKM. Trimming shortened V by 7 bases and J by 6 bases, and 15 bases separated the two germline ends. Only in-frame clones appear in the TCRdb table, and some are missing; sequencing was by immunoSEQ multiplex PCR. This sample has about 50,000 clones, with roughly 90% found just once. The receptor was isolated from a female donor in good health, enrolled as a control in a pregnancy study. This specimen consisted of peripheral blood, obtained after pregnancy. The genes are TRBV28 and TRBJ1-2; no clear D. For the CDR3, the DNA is TGTGCCAGCACCCTCCCGGGGTTCGATGGCTACACCTTC. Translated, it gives CASTLPGFDGYTF.